These T cell receptor beta chains were read from a single sample in a study of cytomegalovirus exposure and HLA in healthy donors. TCRdb's copy holds only in-frame clones and misses some; the assay was immunoSEQ multiplex PCR. In the table there are under 130,000 clones, about an eighth of which are singletons. Input material: PBMCs. The receptors stem from a man aged 40-50 years in good health and CMV-seropositive. CDR3s include the opening cysteine and the closing phenylalanine or tryptophan. The order of the fields is J gene, V gene, CDR3 protein.

TRBJ2-1,TRBV10-3,CAITGGISGTGHNEQFF
TRBJ2-7,TRBV5-6,CASSLALREQYF
TRBJ2-7,TRBV7-9,CASVGGVTYEQYF
TRBJ2-2,TRBV5-1,CASSLAPGNTGELFF
TRBJ1-1,TRBV6-5,CASSPGVGGTEAFF
TRBJ1-1,TRBV30,CAWSPAGTEAFF
TRBJ1-3,TRBV6-6,CASLTPGNTIYF
TRBJ2-6,TRBV27,CASSWWWQSGANVLTF
TRBJ2-3,TRBV6-4,CASRGQGDTDTQYF
TRBJ2-1,TRBV7-2,CASSKRLAGVEQFF
TRBJ2-3,TRBV5-6,CASNQGTSGIGTDTQYF
TRBJ2-7,TRBV11-2,CASSLGHLSYEQYF
TRBJ2-5,TRBV7-9,CASSLGLAGFQETQYF
TRBJ2-7,TRBV5-1,CASSPLVPGHEQYF
TRBJ2-5,TRBV6-5,CASRRTGAGQETQYF
TRBJ2-7,TRBV27,CASSSQMAYEQYF
TRBJ2-1,TRBV27,CASSLAGLAPEQFF
TRBJ2-3,TRBV5-1,CASSAGLYTDTQYF
TRBJ2-1,TRBV7-2,CASSRRDSFNEQFF
TRBJ1-2,TRBV5-1,CASSARQDNYGYTF
TRBJ1-5,TRBV11-2,CASSPDRGQPQHF
TRBJ2-6,TRBV28,CASKGGGTPSSGANVLTF
TRBJ1-1,TRBV5-1,CASRRTGENTEAFF
TRBJ1-4,TRBV19,CASSMGARDEKLFF
TRBJ1-1,TRBV2,CASSGTGSNTGAFF
TRBJ1-3,TRBV4-2,CASSQVEDYGNTIYF
TRBJ1-1,TRBV10-3,CAISGSGNQNTEAFF
TRBJ2-7,TRBV29-1,CSVETATYEQYF
TRBJ1-2,TRBV27,CASSPDRDYGYTF
TRBJ1-2,TRBV19,CASNGGDNYGYTF
TRBJ1-2,TRBV4-2,CASSQSAGTTNYGYTF
TRBJ1-5,TRBV27,CASSLSTGSNQPQHF
TRBJ1-1,TRBV2,CASRWRGSGEAFF
TRBJ1-5,TRBV6-1,CASRARQPNQPQHF
TRBJ2-1,TRBV19,CASRSPLAGVYNEQFF
TRBJ1-4,TRBV11-2,CASSLRGSGGEKLFF
TRBJ1-3,TRBV9,CASSATGGLSGNTIYF
TRBJ1-1,TRBV23-1,CASSQSVGGEAFF
TRBJ2-7,TRBV27,CASTQSGSDEQYF
TRBJ2-7,TRBV6-5,CASSYSSGTGDEQYF
TRBJ2-5,TRBV19,CASSIEHLSETQYF
TRBJ1-1,TRBV11-3,CASSPTGANTEAFF
TRBJ2-1,TRBV5-1,CASKSSPGEYEQFF
TRBJ1-2,TRBV2,CASLSSGQGVYGYTF
TRBJ2-5,TRBV6-6,CASSYAEETQYF
TRBJ2-3,TRBV5-4,CASSLVPSGKDTQYF
TRBJ2-1,TRBV4-3,CASSQVLADYNEQFF
TRBJ1-5,TRBV6-1,CASTSRVRQPQHF
TRBJ2-4,TRBV7-9,CASSPSTWNIQYF
TRBJ2-1,TRBV7-6,CASSLPTSGRDEQFF
TRBJ2-1,TRBV2,CASRGLAGGPARNEQFF
TRBJ2-3,TRBV7-7,CASSSDRSTDTQYF
TRBJ1-2,TRBV11-2,CASSLVSEPTAGYTF